The 21 T cell receptor beta chains given below trace back to one sample, sequenced in a study of monozygotic twins with inflammatory bowel disease (dated by TCRdb to about 2019). Library preparation employed 5' RACE. Reads for this sample came from an Illumina HiSeq 2500. TCRdb reprocessed the reads into one record per CDR3 protein sequence, lacking DNA. This sample's table carries 300,000 to 350,000 distinct CDR3 sequences. Approximately 2% of the sample is taken by the ten largest. Sequenced material: blood. These receptor sequences come from a human donor with ulcerative colitis or Crohn's disease, or a healthy co-twin of an affected twin (not recorded which).

The chain uses TRBV28 and TRBJ1-2; TCRdb returns TRBD1, unconfirmable since there is no DNA. The CDR3 runs 14 residues. Per the germline V gene, CDR1 is MDHEN and CDR2 is SYDVKM. This chain's CDR3 is CASSLRGEVYGYTF.

The chain combines TRBV4-1 with TRBJ1-1. The germline V gene has CDR1 MGHRA and CDR2 YSYEKL. The CDR3 is 13 residues long. CDR3 amino acids: CASSPGWGTEAFF.

V is TRBV6-1 and J is TRBJ2-2; without DNA, the TCRdb call of TRBD1 cannot be checked. The CDR3 has 15 amino acids. The germline V gene encodes CDR1 MNHNS and CDR2 SASEGT. The CDR3 sequence is CATLSGQGSTGELFF.

The rearrangement uses TRBV12-3 or TRBV12-4 and TRBJ2-7; absent DNA, TCRdb's TRBD1 call cannot be checked. This CDR3 comprises 15 residues. Here the CDR3 reads CASSPPQGGTYEQYF.

The chain recombines TRBV5-4 with TRBJ1-6. CDR1 is SGHNT, CDR2 YYREEE, per germline (reference sequence). The CDR3 runs 12 residues. The CDR3: CASSLAGVPLHF.

The rearrangement joins TRBV20-1 to TRBJ1-1. This CDR3 comprises 13 residues. In germline, CDR1 is DFQATT, CDR2 SNEGSKA (reference sequence). CDR3 protein: CSARVQTNTEAFF.

The CDR3 is CASSLVAGNLETQYF. The chain is built from TRBV7-2 and TRBJ2-5; TCRdb calls TRBD2, which cannot be checked without DNA. Germline loops: CDR1 SGHTA, CDR2 FQGNSA. There are 15 residues in the CDR3.

This CDR3 is CASSEYTGELFF. J is TRBJ2-2 and V is TRBV25-1. CDR3 length: 12 residues. Looked up from germline, CDR1 is MGHDK and CDR2 is SYGVNS.

The gene calls are TRBV4-3 and TRBJ2-1; TCRdb's D gene call, TRBD2, goes unchecked for lack of DNA. Germline values: CDR1 LGHNA, CDR2 YSLEER. The CDR3 totals 17 residues. The CDR3 spells CASSYEQGLAGLNEQFF.

V and J are TRBV5-1 and TRBJ2-7. The CDR3 has 15 residues. In germline, CDR1 is SGHRS, CDR2 YFSETQ. The CDR3 sequence: CASSSGTKSSYEQYF.

The chain employs TRBV2 and TRBJ2-3; TCRdb outputs TRBD2, but without DNA this stays unchecked. This CDR3 is 16 amino acids long. CDR1 and CDR2 from the germline V gene are SNHLY and FYNNEI. CDR3 sequence: CASSNRAGSNTDTQYF.

The chain joins TRBV5-1 to TRBJ2-7. This CDR3 contains 14 residues. Germline CDR1 reads SGHRS; CDR2 reads YFSETQ. The CDR3 loop is CASSLRTGPYEQYF.

The gene calls are TRBV7-7 and TRBJ2-1. The CDR3 has 16 residues. CDR1 is SSHAT, CDR2 FNYEAQ, per germline (reference sequence). CDR3 sequence reads: CASSLDSTGFYNEQFF.

The V and J genes are TRBV20-1 and TRBJ2-1; TCRdb outputs TRBD2, but without DNA this stays unchecked. CDR1 and CDR2 (germline): DFQATT, SNEGSKA (reference sequence). This CDR3 comprises 15 residues. The CDR3 sequence: CSARGGLPSYNEQFF.

The chain joins TRBV20-1 to TRBJ2-3; TCRdb outputs TRBD1, but without DNA this stays unchecked. Germline V gene data show CDR1 as DFQATT and CDR2 as SNEGSKA (reference sequence). The CDR3 consists of 13 residues. The CDR3 reads CSASGQDTDTQYF.

This chain uses TRBV7-2 with TRBJ1-2; TCRdb reports TRBD1, a call that lacks DNA to check it against. CDR1 and CDR2 from the germline V gene are SGHTA and FQGNSA. This CDR3 is 15 amino acids long. Here the CDR3 reads CASSLVQGAGYGYTF.

The chain carries TRBV14 and TRBJ2-1; checking the TCRdb D call of TRBD2 is not possible without DNA. CDR3 size: 14 residues. Germline V gene data show CDR1 as SGHDN and CDR2 as FVKESK. The CDR3: CASSYGLVYNEQFF.

The CDR3 protein is CAISENRDQPQHF. This rearrangement joins TRBV10-3 to TRBJ1-5; TCRdb reports TRBD1, a call that lacks DNA to check it against. Germline lookup yields CDR1 ENHRY and CDR2 SYGVKD. This CDR3 has 13 residues.

The chain carries TRBV29-1 and TRBJ2-1; TCRdb picks TRBD2, but there is no DNA to check that call. This CDR3 has 11 amino acids. The germline CDR1 and CDR2 sequences are SQVTM and ANQGSEA. The CDR3 is CSGLGGGRAYF.

The chain has TRBV25-1 and TRBJ1-6; TCRdb's D call, TRBD1, is unchecked because there is no DNA. Looked up from germline, CDR1 is MGHDK and CDR2 is SYGVNS. The CDR3 loop spans 16 amino acids. CDR3 residues: CASSDDPGRPGSPLHF. The complete variable domain, with remaining parts taken from reference TRBV25-1 and TRBJ1-6, reads EADIYQTPRYLVIGTGKKITLECSQTMGHDKMYWYQQDPGMELHLIHYSYGVNSTEKGDLSSESTVSRIRTEHFPLTLESARPSHTSQYLCASSDDPGRPGSPLHFGNGTRLTVT.

V is TRBV10-3 and J is TRBJ2-7; with no DNA, the TCRdb D assignment of TRBD2 cannot be verified. The germline CDR1 and CDR2 sequences are ENHRY and SYGVKD. The CDR3 spans 14 residues. The CDR3 loop reads CAISEQRGAYEQYF.